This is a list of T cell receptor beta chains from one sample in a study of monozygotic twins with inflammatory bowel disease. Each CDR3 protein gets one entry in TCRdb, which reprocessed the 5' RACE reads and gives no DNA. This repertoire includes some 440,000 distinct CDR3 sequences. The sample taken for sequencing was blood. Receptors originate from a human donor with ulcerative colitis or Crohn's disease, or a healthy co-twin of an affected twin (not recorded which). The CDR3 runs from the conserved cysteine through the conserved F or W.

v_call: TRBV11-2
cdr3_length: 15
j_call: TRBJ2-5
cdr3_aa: CASSSTSGRPETQYF

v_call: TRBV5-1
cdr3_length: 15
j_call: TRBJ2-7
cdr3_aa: CASSPTTGPPYEQYF

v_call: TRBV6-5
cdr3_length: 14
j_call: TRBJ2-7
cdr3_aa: CASSYSRRSYEQYF

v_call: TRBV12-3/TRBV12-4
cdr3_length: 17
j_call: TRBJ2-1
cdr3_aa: CASKRQGATPSYNEQFF

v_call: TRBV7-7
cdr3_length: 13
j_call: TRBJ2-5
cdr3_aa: CASSPSMTETQYF

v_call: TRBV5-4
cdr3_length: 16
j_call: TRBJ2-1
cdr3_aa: CASSGASGLVSNEQFF

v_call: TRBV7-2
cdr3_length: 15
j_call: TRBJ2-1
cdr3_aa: CASSLALGVYNEQFF

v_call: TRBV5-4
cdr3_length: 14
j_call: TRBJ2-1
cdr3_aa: CASSADRNLNEQFF

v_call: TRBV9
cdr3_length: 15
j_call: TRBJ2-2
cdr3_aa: CASSERQAITGELFF

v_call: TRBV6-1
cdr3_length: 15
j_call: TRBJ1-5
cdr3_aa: CASSSTGFSNQPQHF

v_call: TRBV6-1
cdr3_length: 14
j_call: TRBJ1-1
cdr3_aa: CASRAPDSYTEAFF

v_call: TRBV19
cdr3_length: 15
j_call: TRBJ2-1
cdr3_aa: CASSGQYSSYNEQFF

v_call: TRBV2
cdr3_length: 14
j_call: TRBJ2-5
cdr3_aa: CASRETGGLETQYF

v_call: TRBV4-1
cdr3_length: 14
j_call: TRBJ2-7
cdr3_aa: CASSRDGAAYEQYF

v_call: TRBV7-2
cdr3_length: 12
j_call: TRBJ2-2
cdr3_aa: CASSFGVGELFF

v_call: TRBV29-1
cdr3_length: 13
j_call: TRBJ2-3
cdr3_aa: CSVVQGGTDTQYF

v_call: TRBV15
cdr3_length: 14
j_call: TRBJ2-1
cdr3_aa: CATSGSATSGPSFF

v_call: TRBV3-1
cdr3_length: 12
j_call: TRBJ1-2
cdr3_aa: CASSQGGNGYTF

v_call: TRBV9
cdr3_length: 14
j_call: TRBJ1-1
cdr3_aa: CASSVDGTRKEAFF

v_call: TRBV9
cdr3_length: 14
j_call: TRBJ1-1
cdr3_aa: CASSVGEMNTEAFF

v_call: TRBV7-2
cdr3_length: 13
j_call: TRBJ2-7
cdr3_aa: CASSLQRNYEQYF